Sequencing of this TCR beta chain was carried out in a study of T cells expressing NK-cell markers (dated by TCRdb to about 2020). The study in broad terms: In sorted CD3+CD56+NKG2C+, CD3+CD56+NKG2C- and CD3+CD56-NKG2C+ T-cell subsets from eight donors, TCR beta-chain repertoires were profiled. Among the eight sequenced donors, only one was HCMV-seronegative, while the other seven were HCMV-seropositive. The study sequenced eight donors, all healthy volunteers chosen at random: three men and five women. Sequencing of the libraries produced 2 x 150 bp reads on Illumina HiSeq 2000/2500, MiSeq or NextSeq. What the authors observed across the whole study: Those dominant clonotypes were again the most abundant among CD3+CD56-NKG2C+ cells in four donors, at about 25-60.1%. Whether the expanded NKG2C-expressing T cell clones were specific for HCMV antigens was left unclear. In over 5 donors, the dominant CD3+CD56+NKG2C+ clonotypes were among the top 10 CD8+ clonotypes and accounted for about 1.0-7.5% of CD8+ T cells.

The germline V gene gives CDR1 as MNHNS and CDR2 as SASEGT. From its cysteine to its phenylalanine, the CDR3 spans 14 amino acids. No DNA is given. A commercial ELISA kit detecting HCMV-specific IgG in serum was used to determine HCMV serostatus. Ficoll density gradient centrifugation was used to isolate peripheral blood mononuclear cells from blood. Sequencer: Illumina HiSeq 2000. TCR beta cDNA libraries were prepared using 5'RACE template switching, which introduced a universal primer site and unique molecular identifiers. Priming for cDNA synthesis came from the TCR beta constant segment, and two successive PCR amplification steps followed. The authors processed their data as follows. Reads were demultiplexed and grouped by UMI with MIGEC, and clonotypes were assembled and quantified with MiTCR. Only TCR cDNA sequences supported by at least two reads were kept to exclude erroneous sequences. The tcR package was used for downstream repertoire analysis, and clonotypes were matched across fractions by CDR3 nucleotide sequence plus V segment. VDJmatch was used to annotate antigen specificity against VDJdb, with one amino acid substitution allowed in CDR3. One entry per CDR3 protein sequence results from the TCRdb reprocessing of the reads, with DNA left out. The V and J calls and clone size come from TCRdb's table, not from the authors' own analysis. The sample's own table lists more than 250,000 distinct CDR3 sequences. Together, the top ten hold around 0.37% of the sample.

Turning to this clonotype: There is no known antigen for this receptor.

This clonotype originated in a man aged 18 to 30 in good health. Donor details come from another sample of the same person, matched by shared clones. Sequencing was performed on blood T cells: a sorted CD56 or NKG2C T cell subset, CD4+ or CD8+ T cells, or bulk PBMC T cells (not recorded which). This chain joins TRBV6-1 to TRBJ2-3; TCRdb gives TRBD2 as the D gene, but with no DNA this cannot be confirmed. The CDR3 in this case is CASKRDLGTDTQYF.